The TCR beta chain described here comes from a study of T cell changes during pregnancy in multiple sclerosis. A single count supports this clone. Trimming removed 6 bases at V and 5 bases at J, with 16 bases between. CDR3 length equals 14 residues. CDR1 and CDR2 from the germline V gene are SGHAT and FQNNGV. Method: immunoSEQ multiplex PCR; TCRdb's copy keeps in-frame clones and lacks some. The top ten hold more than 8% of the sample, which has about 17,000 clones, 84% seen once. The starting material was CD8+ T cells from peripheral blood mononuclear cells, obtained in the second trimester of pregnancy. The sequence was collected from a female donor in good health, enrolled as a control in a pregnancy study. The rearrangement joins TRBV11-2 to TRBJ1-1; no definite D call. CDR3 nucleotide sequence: TGTGCCAGCAGTCTCGCGGGGTACAGTACTGAAGCTTTCTTT. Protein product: CASSLAGYSTEAFF.